A selection of T cell receptor beta chains follows, all from one sample in a study of T cell responses to AZD1222 COVID-19 vaccine. The assay was immunoSEQ multiplex PCR, and TCRdb's table has in-frame clones only and misses some. The table includes around 97,000 clones, 90% to 95% detected once. This material consisted of peripheral blood, taken on day 0 of AZD1222 vaccination. The receptors come from an adult in good health. CDR3s leave out the opening cysteine and the closing phenylalanine or tryptophan. Each record gives: J gene, V gene, clone size, CDR3 protein. Clone size is given for some rows only: seen once, a few or many times, or a class if the clone is expanded.

TRBJ2-2	TRBV5-4	.	ASSHGGAGNTGELF
TRBJ1-5	TRBV7-9	few	ASSSRQSNQPQH
TRBJ1-1	TRBV7-2	.	ASSLGSVGFLGTEAF
TRBJ1-4	TRBV3-1/TRBV3-2	.	ASSQVSSNEKLF
TRBJ1-2	TRBV4-3	.	ASSQDPQGWYGYT
TRBJ2-3	TRBV9	once	ASSVDVSGRSDTQY
TRBJ2-2	TRBV12-3/TRBV12-4	.	ASRTTSFGELF
TRBJ2-7	TRBV28	.	ASSTTAPYEQY
TRBJ2-1	TRBV5-1	once	ASSRGQGAF
TRBJ1-2	TRBV27	.	ASSTRDSRGGYGYT
TRBJ1-2	TRBV14	.	ASSHSLGQPYT
TRBJ2-1	TRBV19	.	ASSIRAGLVDEQF
TRBJ2-7	TRBV6-2/TRBV6-3	.	ASSYDPDRPGEQY
TRBJ2-1	TRBV28	.	ASRAGGEGDEQF
TRBJ2-5	TRBV3-1/TRBV3-2	.	ASSQGRGQTQY
TRBJ1-1	TRBV2	.	ASSEAVQRYTEAF
TRBJ2-3	TRBV7-2	.	ASSPSRGLDTQY
TRBJ1-2	TRBV6-5	once	ASSALRGGYGYT
TRBJ2-5	TRBV11-2	.	ASSGQGKETQY
TRBJ2-5	TRBV3-1/TRBV3-2	.	ASRTVQETQY
TRBJ1-1	TRBV15	.	ATSVPPNTEAF
TRBJ2-7	TRBV19	.	ASSMRGYEQY
TRBJ2-4	TRBV19	.	ASSIGLGTDYIQY
TRBJ2-7	TRBV30	few	AWSVIEEQY
TRBJ2-7	TRBV6-2/TRBV6-3	.	ASSSRFRGWNEQY
TRBJ1-1	TRBV19	.	ASRTRPGQENTEAF
TRBJ2-1	TRBV7-3	.	ASSLELSYNEQF
TRBJ1-2	TRBV9	.	ASSPSPDNLDGYT
TRBJ1-4	TRBV9	.	ASSVGGPADNEKLF
TRBJ2-2	TRBV12-3/TRBV12-4	.	ASSLSGGGLF
TRBJ1-2	TRBV10-3	.	AISEDTQYGYT
TRBJ1-5	TRBV11-2	.	ASSTGLRQPQH
TRBJ2-2	TRBV14	.	ASSQSWTGELF
TRBJ2-3	TRBV2	.	ASSRGLAGPSTDTQY